The rows below give T cell receptor beta chains drawn from one sample of a study of blood T cell repertoires in COVID-19. Sequencing used immunoSEQ multiplex PCR; TCRdb keeps in-frame clones, though not all of them. Among about 210,000 clones, less than 90% were seen once, and the ten largest hold approximately 0.7%. Input material: peripheral blood. These TCRs come from a man in his forties with acute or convalescent COVID-19. Both conserved end residues are part of each CDR3. Each record gives: V gene, J gene, clone size, CDR3 protein. Expanded clones are given a class, and other clones once, few, many or no size at all.

TRBV29-1	TRBJ1-2	.	CSARAGGYTF
TRBV5-1	TRBJ1-2	.	CASSPRTGDGYGYTF
TRBV27	TRBJ1-1	.	CASSSRGQGNTEAFF
TRBV19	TRBJ1-2	.	CASSTQGDYGYTF
TRBV14	TRBJ1-1	.	CASSQVGTGGTEAFF
TRBV9	TRBJ2-1	.	CASSVVDGELDEQFF
TRBV7-7	TRBJ2-2	once	CASSRTSSGVAGELFF
TRBV7-8	TRBJ1-1	.	CASSLWAAGRRAEAFF
TRBV5-1	TRBJ2-5	.	CASSLTSGPSETQYF
TRBV5-8	TRBJ2-7	.	CASSLGLAGTYEQYF
TRBV6-5	TRBJ1-5	.	CASSWALNQPQHF
TRBV18	TRBJ2-1	.	CASSPSAGTSGGSSYNEQFF
TRBV19	TRBJ1-1	.	CASSIDRIRGTEAFF
TRBV11-2	TRBJ2-1	.	CASSIFGTTNEQFF
TRBV9	TRBJ2-7	once	CASSAHLGDRGHEQYF
TRBV13	TRBJ2-7	.	CASSKRRARGEAYEQYF
TRBV27	TRBJ1-1	.	CASSFGTHNTEAFF
TRBV18	TRBJ1-6	.	CASSPSGQGNSPLHF
TRBV9	TRBJ2-7	.	CASSEGLRGGYEQYF
TRBV28	TRBJ1-5	.	CASIMTGQVNQPQHF
TRBV5-1	TRBJ1-2	many	CASSSGSNYGYTF
TRBV7-6	TRBJ1-4	few	CASSPDRAEKLFF
TRBV7-2	TRBJ1-2	.	CASSWQTNYGYTF
TRBV7-6	TRBJ2-5	.	CASSLRAGGRETQYF
TRBV6-5	TRBJ1-2	.	CASTSGRGNYGYTF